Listed here is a single TCR beta chain. Produced via immunoSEQ multiplex PCR; TCRdb's table is partial and in-frame only. The data show 120,000 to 150,000 clones, with approximately 89% seen just once and around 1.6% held by the top ten. This entry belongs to a study of blood T cell repertoires in COVID-19. From germline, CDR1 is SGDLS and CDR2 YYNGEE. CDR3 length equals 16 residues. Trimming at V came to 3 bases and at J to 4 bases, leaving 9 bases not matched to a gene. The chain is built from TRBV9 and TRBJ2-2, with 7 bases that match TRBD2. The source of this sequence is a human donor in a cohort sampled during active COVID-19. Material: peripheral blood. The CDR3 DNA reads TGTGCCAGCAGCGAGAGGGAGGGGCGCAGCACCGGGGAGCTGTTTTTT. Protein product: CASSEREGRSTGELFF.